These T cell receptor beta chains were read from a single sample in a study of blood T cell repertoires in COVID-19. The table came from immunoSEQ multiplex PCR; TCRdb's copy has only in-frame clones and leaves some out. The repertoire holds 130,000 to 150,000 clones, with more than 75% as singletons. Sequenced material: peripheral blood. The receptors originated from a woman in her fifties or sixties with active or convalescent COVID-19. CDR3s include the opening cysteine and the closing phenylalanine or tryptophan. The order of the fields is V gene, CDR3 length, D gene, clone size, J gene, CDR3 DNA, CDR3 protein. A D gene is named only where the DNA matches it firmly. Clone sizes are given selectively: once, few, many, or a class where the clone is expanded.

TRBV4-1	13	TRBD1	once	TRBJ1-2	TGCGCCAGCAGCTTAAACAGGGGGGACGGCTACACCTTC	CASSLNRGDGYTF
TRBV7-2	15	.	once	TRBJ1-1	TGTGCCAGCAGCGCAAATCAGGGTGGGTGGACTGAAGCTTTCTTT	CASSANQGGWTEAFF
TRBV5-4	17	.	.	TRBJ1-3	TGTGCCAGCAGCTTGGGGCAACCCAGAGGTTCTGGAAACACCATATATTTT	CASSLGQPRGSGNTIYF
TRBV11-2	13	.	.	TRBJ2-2	TGTGCCAGCAGACAGGCACACACCGGGGAGCTGTTTTTT	CASRQAHTGELFF
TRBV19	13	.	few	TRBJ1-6	TGTGCCAGTAGTACTCACAGGGATTCACCCCTCCACTTT	CASSTHRDSPLHF
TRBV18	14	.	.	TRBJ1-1	TGTGCCAGCTCACCCAACAGGGTGAACACTGAAGCTTTCTTT	CASSPNRVNTEAFF
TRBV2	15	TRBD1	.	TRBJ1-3	TGTGCCAGCAGTGGGACAGGGATCTCTGGAAACACCATATATTTT	CASSGTGISGNTIYF
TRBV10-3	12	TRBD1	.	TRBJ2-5	TGTGCCATCAGTGCAGGGGGCGAGACCCAGTACTTC	CAISAGGETQYF
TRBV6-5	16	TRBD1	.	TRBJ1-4	TGTGCCAGCAGTTCCTCTGGACAGGGGGCGGTTGAAAAACTGTTTTTT	CASSSSGQGAVEKLFF
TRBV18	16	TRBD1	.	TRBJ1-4	TGTGCCAGCTCACAAGAACAGGGGGCAGAAGATGAAAAACTGTTTTTT	CASSQEQGAEDEKLFF